This TCR beta chain was documented in a study of response to subunit inactivated influenza vaccine. Via MiXCR, TCRdb re-called the RT-PCR reads, giving one row per CDR3 protein. The repertoire consists of approximately 310,000 distinct CDR3 sequences, with around a fifth occurring once and the leading ten covering roughly 10%. This clonotype appeared a few times. Its target is unknown. General study points: Few new T cells, the authors suggested, are recruited by each seasonal influenza vaccination.

V gave up 3 bases and J gave up 0 bases, with 13 bases separating them. The CDR3 length is 16 residues. The germline gives CDR1 SGHRS, CDR2 YFSETQ. The source material was PBMCs from blood, sampled about 20 months after vaccination. The V call is TRBV5-1, the J call TRBJ2-1, with TRBD1 as a possible D gene (6 bases). The source of this sequence is a man aged 45-69 years who received an inactivated influenza vaccine. CDR3 region: CASSSGPDSSYNEQFF. Written as DNA, the CDR3 is TGCGCCAGCAGCTCGGGTCCGGACAGCTCCTACAATGAGCAGTTCTTC. Complete variable domain (other parts from reference TRBV5-1 and TRBJ2-1): KAGVTQTPRYLIKTRGQQVTLSCSPISGHRSVSWYQQTPGQGLQFLFEYFSETQRNKGNFPGRFSGRQFSNSRSEMNVSTLELGDSALYLCASSSGPDSSYNEQFFGPGTRLTVL.